Listed below are T cell receptor beta chains from one sample, sequenced in a study of resident and recirculating memory T cells in vitiligo. Method: immunoSEQ multiplex PCR; TCRdb's copy keeps in-frame clones and lacks some. The sample lists fewer than 80,000 clones; roughly nine tenths were seen once. The source material was blood. Receptor source: a male donor with vitiligo. Each CDR3 is given with its conserved first and last residue. A D gene is named only where the DNA matches it firmly. Clone size is given for some rows only: seen once, a few or many times, or a class if the clone is expanded.

v_gene,abundance,j_gene,d_gene,CDR3nt,CDR3aa
TRBV7-8,once,TRBJ1-1,NA,TGTGCCAGCAGGGGGGGGTGGGTTCCACGGGAAAGGAACACTGAAGCTTTCTTT,CASRGGWVPRERNTEAFF
TRBV16,NA,TRBJ1-3,NA,TGTGCCAGCAGCCCCCATGTAGAAAACACCATATATTTT,CASSPHVENTIYF
TRBV10-3,NA,TRBJ2-7,NA,TGTGCCATCAGTGAAGGAGAAGGTGTGTACGAGCAGTACTTC,CAISEGEGVYEQYF
TRBV27,NA,TRBJ1-2,TRBD1,TGTGCCAGCAGTAACCCGGGACAGGGGATCTATGGCTACACCTTC,CASSNPGQGIYGYTF
TRBV15,few,TRBJ1-1,NA,TGTGCCACCGGAACAACTACGGGGGGCACTGAAGCTTTCTTT,CATGTTTGGTEAFF
TRBV6-1,NA,TRBJ1-6,NA,TGTGCCAGCAGTGAGGGCAGGGCGAATTCACCCCTCCACTTT,CASSEGRANSPLHF
TRBV5-6,NA,TRBJ2-7,TRBD1,TGTGCCAGCAGCTTGGCGGACAGGCTGGCCTACGAGCAGTACTTC,CASSLADRLAYEQYF
TRBV18,NA,TRBJ2-7,TRBD1,TGTGCCAGCTCACTGGAGGACAGGGAGGAGCAGTACTTC,CASSLEDREEQYF
TRBV4-3,few,TRBJ1-5,NA,TGCGCCAGCAGCCAAGATAGGGGACAGCCCCAGCATTTT,CASSQDRGQPQHF
TRBV7-2,once,TRBJ1-1,TRBD1,TGTGCCAGCAGCTTAGGAGGGGGCTCTGAAGCTTTCTTT,CASSLGGGSEAFF
TRBV7-8,NA,TRBJ2-5,TRBD2,TGTGCCAGCACCGACCTGCGGGGGGCCCCTGAGACCCAGTACTTC,CASTDLRGAPETQYF
TRBV19,NA,TRBJ2-3,NA,TGTGCCAGTAGTATCTTGGGCAGGGAGGTTGCCCGCACAGATACGCAGTATTTT,CASSILGREVARTDTQYF
TRBV2,NA,TRBJ2-7,NA,TGTGCCAGCAGTCCGACAGGATTTAACTACGAGCAGTACTTC,CASSPTGFNYEQYF
TRBV5-5,NA,TRBJ2-5,NA,TGTGCCAGCAGTCACCGGGACACCGAAGAGACCCAGTACTTC,CASSHRDTEETQYF
TRBV4-3,NA,TRBJ2-5,TRBD1,TGCGCCAGCAGCCAAAAATACGGGACAGTCCAAGAGACCCAGTACTTC,CASSQKYGTVQETQYF
TRBV29-1,once,TRBJ2-1,TRBD2,TGCAGCGTTGACACGGGCGGCGGGGGGGGGAATGAGCAGTTCTTC,CSVDTGGGGGNEQFF
TRBV11-2,NA,TRBJ2-7,NA,TGTGCCAGCAGCCCCAGGACCTACGAGCAGTACTTC,CASSPRTYEQYF
TRBV6-1,NA,TRBJ2-7,NA,TGTGCCAGCACTGATGACAGTCCCTACGAGCAGTACTTC,CASTDDSPYEQYF
TRBV4-3,NA,TRBJ2-3,TRBD1,TGCGCCAGCAGCCAAGGACAGGGGGCAGGGGATACGCAGTATTTT,CASSQGQGAGDTQYF
TRBV5-1,NA,TRBJ2-1,TRBD2,TGCGCCAGCAGCGGGGGGGGATACAATGAGCAGTTCTTC,CASSGGGYNEQFF
TRBV5-1,NA,TRBJ1-4,NA,TGCGCCAGCAGCCTAACAGGGTTGGGGGAAAAACTGTTTTTT,CASSLTGLGEKLFF
TRBV28,NA,TRBJ2-1,NA,TGTGCCAGCAGTTTCTGGGAGGGCAGGGGGCGCGCAGAGGTGGTTAATGAGCAGTTCTTC,CASSFWEGRGRAEVVNEQFF
TRBV5-6,NA,TRBJ2-1,NA,TGTGCCAGCAGCTTGTGGCACAATGAGCAGTTCTTC,CASSLWHNEQFF
TRBV5-5,NA,TRBJ1-3,TRBD1,TGTGCCAGCAGCTTTGCCCCCTCGACAGGGCGACTTACTGGAAACACCATATATTTT,CASSFAPSTGRLTGNTIYF
TRBV28,NA,TRBJ1-6,NA,TGTGCCAGCAGCCCTGGGAGCTCCTATAATTCACCCCTCCACTTT,CASSPGSSYNSPLHF
TRBV27,NA,TRBJ1-4,NA,TGTGCCAGCCGCTACCGGGCGGAGGCAACTAATGAAAAACTGTTTTTT,CASRYRAEATNEKLFF
TRBV4-2,NA,TRBJ2-7,NA,TGTGCCAGCAGCCAAGAATCGCGGGGCAAAGACGAGCAGTACTTC,CASSQESRGKDEQYF
TRBV6-5,NA,TRBJ1-6,NA,TGTGCCAGCAGTAACGCGGGACGGGATTATTCACCCCTCCACTTT,CASSNAGRDYSPLHF
TRBV2,NA,TRBJ2-7,NA,TGTGCCAGCAGTGAACAGGGGTACGAGCAGTACTTC,CASSEQGYEQYF
TRBV6-4,NA,TRBJ2-1,NA,TGTGCCAGCAGTGACAGAGGTGACAGGTACAACAATGAGCAGTTCTTC,CASSDRGDRYNNEQFF
TRBV30,NA,TRBJ1-5,NA,TGTGCCTGGGGGCAGATCAATCAGCCCCAGCATTTT,CAWGQINQPQHF
TRBV11-2,NA,TRBJ2-2,TRBD1,TGTGCCAGCAGCGGCCAAACGGACAGGGTTCTGTTTTTT,CASSGQTDRVLFF
TRBV7-2,NA,TRBJ1-1,NA,TGTGCCAGCAGCGAGAGCGGCGCCATGAACACTGAAGCTTTCTTT,CASSESGAMNTEAFF
TRBV4-1,NA,TRBJ2-1,NA,TGCGCCAGCAGCCAAGATTGGGGCCGGAGGGCCAATGAGCAGTTCTTC,CASSQDWGRRANEQFF
TRBV27,NA,TRBJ2-3,NA,TGTGCCAGCAGTTTACAGGCTAGCACAGATACGCAGTATTTT,CASSLQASTDTQYF
TRBV13,NA,TRBJ1-2,NA,TGTGCCAGCAGGGAGGGTCATCGCAACAATATGGGCTACACCTTC,CASREGHRNNMGYTF
TRBV27,NA,TRBJ2-3,NA,TGTGCCAGCAGTCCCAAACCTAGCGGCACAGATACGCAGTATTTT,CASSPKPSGTDTQYF
TRBV4-1,NA,TRBJ1-1,NA,TGCGCCAGCAGCCTCGGGGTAGGCCAAAACACTGAAGCTTTCTTT,CASSLGVGQNTEAFF
TRBV13,NA,TRBJ2-7,NA,TGTGCCAGCAGCCCGGACAGTAGGAGCTCCTACGAGCAGTACTTC,CASSPDSRSSYEQYF
TRBV4-2,many,TRBJ2-3,TRBD2,TGTGCCAGCAGCCAAGATGAAGCGGGGGGCACAGATACGCAGTATTTT,CASSQDEAGGTDTQYF
TRBV6-6,NA,TRBJ1-2,NA,TGTGCCAGCAGTTACTCGAAAGGCGGGGACTATGGCTACACCTTC,CASSYSKGGDYGYTF
TRBV5-5,NA,TRBJ2-7,TRBD2,TGTGCCAGCAGCTTGGAACTAGCGGGGGCTGAATACGAGCAGTACTTC,CASSLELAGAEYEQYF
TRBV10-2,once,TRBJ1-2,TRBD1,TGCGCCAGCAGTTTCGACAGGGGGCTCGATGGCTACACCTTC,CASSFDRGLDGYTF
TRBV4-3,once,TRBJ2-5,TRBD2,TGCGCCAGCAGCCGGACCGGACTAGCGGGGGGTCAAGAGACCCAGTACTTC,CASSRTGLAGGQETQYF
TRBV2,NA,TRBJ2-7,NA,TGTGCCAGCAGTGAATGGTCCGCAGGGTCCCGCTACGAGCAGTACTTC,CASSEWSAGSRYEQYF
TRBV5-8,NA,TRBJ2-2,TRBD1,TGTGCCAGCAGCTGGGGACAGGGAAACACCGGGGAGCTGTTTTTT,CASSWGQGNTGELFF
TRBV9,NA,TRBJ2-3,TRBD2,TGTGCCAGCAGCGCGACTAGCGGGGGGGCTGAGTTGACAGATACGCAGTATTTT,CASSATSGGAELTDTQYF
TRBV29-1,NA,TRBJ2-7,TRBD1,TGCAGCGTTGGAGAGACAGGGATCTCCTACGAGCAGTACTTC,CSVGETGISYEQYF
TRBV30,NA,TRBJ1-2,NA,TGTGCCTGGGCCCTACAGGGTGACTATGGCTACACCTTC,CAWALQGDYGYTF
TRBV11-3,NA,TRBJ1-5,TRBD1,TGTGGGACAGGGGGCGCTGGGAGCAATCAGCCCCAGCATTTT,CGTGGAGSNQPQHF
TRBV7-8,NA,TRBJ1-2,TRBD1,TGTGCCAGCAGCCCAGGACAGGCAGCTAACTATGGCTACACCTTC,CASSPGQAANYGYTF
TRBV27,NA,TRBJ2-3,TRBD2,TGTGCCAGCAGTGAGTGGGGGGGACTTTCTAGCACAGATACGCAGTATTTT,CASSEWGGLSSTDTQYF
TRBV5-1,NA,TRBJ2-7,TRBD1,TGCGCCAGCAGCTTGAACCAGGGGGCTGAAGGCTACGAGCAGTACTTC,CASSLNQGAEGYEQYF
TRBV5-1,NA,TRBJ2-5,NA,TGCGCCAGCAGCTTGGTGGGCGGGTACAAAGCACCCCCAGAGACCCAGTACTTC,CASSLVGGYKAPPETQYF
TRBV4-1,NA,TRBJ1-4,TRBD1,TGCGCCAGCAGCCAAGAATACCCCGGGACAGGGTGGGAAAAACTGTTTTTT,CASSQEYPGTGWEKLFF
TRBV10-2,NA,TRBJ2-7,NA,TGCGCCAGCATTGAAATGGGACAAAGCTCCTACGAGCAGTACTTC,CASIEMGQSSYEQYF
TRBV19,NA,TRBJ1-1,NA,TGTGCCAGTAGCTCCTCGGAGGGCACTGAAGCTTTCTTT,CASSSSEGTEAFF